The T cell receptor (beta chain) under discussion was sequenced for a study of tumor-infiltrating lymphocytes in localized non-small cell lung cancer. A remark on this clone: Its antigen remains unidentified.

CDR1 SGHVS and CDR2 FNYEAQ come from the germline V gene. V lost 5 bases and J lost 1; bases outside the gene matches: 7. CDR3 length equals 15 residues. The table came from immunoSEQ multiplex PCR; TCRdb's copy has only in-frame clones and leaves some out. The table includes roughly 10,000 clones, approximately 72% detected once. General study points: T-cell fraction did not differ between immunotypes IM1 and IM2.

This sequence originates from a human donor with non-small cell lung cancer. Sample: uninvolved lung tissue not adjacent to the tumor. The chain has TRBV7-6 and TRBJ1-1; 7 bases match TRBD1. CDR3 residues: CASSRKTGTNTEAFF. As DNA, the CDR3 is TGTGCCAGCAGCCGAAAGACAGGGACGAACACTGAAGCTTTCTTT. The complete variable domain, with remaining parts taken from reference TRBV7-6 and TRBJ1-1, reads GAGVSQSPRYKVTKRGQDVALRCDPISGHVSLYWYRQALGQGPEFLTYFNYEAQQDKSGLPNDRFSAERPEGSISTLTIQRTEQRDSAMYRCASSRKTGTNTEAFFGQGTRLTVV.